This T cell receptor (beta chain) was sequenced during a study of blood T cell repertoires in COVID-19. Overall study context: The study drew acute and convalescent COVID-19 samples from the United States, Italy and Spain. The analysed material was cDNA or gDNA that came from T cells, B-cell-depleted T cells, or PBMCs.

Germline CDR1 LGHNA, CDR2 YNFKEQ. The CDR3 covers 16 residues. V lost 3 bases, J lost 6 bases, and 5 bases stayed unmatched. As handled by the study authors: Researchers report that nucleated cell counts were estimated from reference gene primer amplification. Generated by immunoSEQ multiplex PCR, the TCRdb table keeps only in-frame clones and is missing some. That table gives V, J and clone size, and the DNA gave D and trimming. The sample yields around 140,000 clones, roughly 84% seen once. This receptor was taken from a human donor with acute or convalescent COVID-19. The donor label of this sample is uncertain. The sample comprised peripheral blood. The chain employs TRBV4-2 and TRBJ1-6; 10 bases align to TRBD1. CDR3 sequence reads: CASSQAGTGANSPLHF. CDR3 DNA: TGTGCCAGCAGCCAGGCCGGGACAGGGGCTAATTCACCCCTCCACTTT.